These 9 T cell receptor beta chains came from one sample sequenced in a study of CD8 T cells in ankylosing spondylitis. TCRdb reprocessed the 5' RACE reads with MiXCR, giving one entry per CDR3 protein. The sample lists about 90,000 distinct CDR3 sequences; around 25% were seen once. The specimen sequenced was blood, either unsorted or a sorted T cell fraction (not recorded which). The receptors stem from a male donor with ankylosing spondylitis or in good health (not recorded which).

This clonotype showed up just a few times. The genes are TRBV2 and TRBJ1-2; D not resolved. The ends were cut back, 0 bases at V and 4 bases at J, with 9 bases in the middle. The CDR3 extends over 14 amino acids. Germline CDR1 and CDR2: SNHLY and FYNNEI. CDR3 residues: CASSEATSIYGYTF. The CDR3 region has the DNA TGTGCCAGCAGTGAAGCGACATCCATCTATGGCTACACCTTC.

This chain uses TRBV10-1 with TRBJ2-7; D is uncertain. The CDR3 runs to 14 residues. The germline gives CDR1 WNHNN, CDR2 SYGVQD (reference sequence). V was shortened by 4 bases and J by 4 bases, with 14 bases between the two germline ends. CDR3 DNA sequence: TGCGCCAGCAGTGCCCTAAGGTCGGATTACGAGCAGTACGTC. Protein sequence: CASSALRSDYEQYV.

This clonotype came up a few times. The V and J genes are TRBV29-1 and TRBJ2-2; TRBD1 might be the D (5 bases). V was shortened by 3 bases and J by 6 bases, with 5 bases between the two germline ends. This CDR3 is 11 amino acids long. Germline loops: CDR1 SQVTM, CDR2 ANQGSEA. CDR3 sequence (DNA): TGCAGCGTTGACAGGGCCGGGGAGCTGTTTTTT. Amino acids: CSVDRAGELFF.

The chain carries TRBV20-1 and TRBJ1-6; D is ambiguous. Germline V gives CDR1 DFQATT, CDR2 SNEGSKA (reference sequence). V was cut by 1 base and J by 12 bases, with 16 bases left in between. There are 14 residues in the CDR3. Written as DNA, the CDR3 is TGCAGTGCTAGAGTTAGTCGGGGAAGAGGACCCCTCCACTTT. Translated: CSARVSRGRGPLHF.

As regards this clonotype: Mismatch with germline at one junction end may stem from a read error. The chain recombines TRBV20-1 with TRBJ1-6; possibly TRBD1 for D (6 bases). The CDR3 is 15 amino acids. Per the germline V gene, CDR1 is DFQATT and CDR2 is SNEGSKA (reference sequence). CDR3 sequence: CSASTGSGIGDIERF. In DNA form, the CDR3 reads TGCAGTGCCTCTACGGGATCAGGTATCGGGGACATCGAACGCTTT.

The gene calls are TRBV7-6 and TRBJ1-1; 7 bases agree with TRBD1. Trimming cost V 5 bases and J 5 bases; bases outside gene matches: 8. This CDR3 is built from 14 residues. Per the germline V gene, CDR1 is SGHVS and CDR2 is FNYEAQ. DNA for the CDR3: TGTGCCAGCAGCCGTTCGACAGGGCGGACTGAAGCTTTCTTT. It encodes CASSRSTGRTEAFF.

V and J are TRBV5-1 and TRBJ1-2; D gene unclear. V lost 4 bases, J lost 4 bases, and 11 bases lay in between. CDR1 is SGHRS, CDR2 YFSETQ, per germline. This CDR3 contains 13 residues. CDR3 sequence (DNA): TGCGCCAGCAGCCCAACATGTACCTATGGCTACACCTTC. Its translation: CASSPTCTYGYTF.

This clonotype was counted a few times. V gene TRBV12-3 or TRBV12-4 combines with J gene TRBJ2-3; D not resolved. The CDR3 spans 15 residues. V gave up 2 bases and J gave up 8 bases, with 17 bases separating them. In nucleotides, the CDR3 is TGTGCCAGCAGTTTAAGATCCCGTGGGGAAGGTACGCAGTATTTT. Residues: CASSLRSRGEGTQYF.

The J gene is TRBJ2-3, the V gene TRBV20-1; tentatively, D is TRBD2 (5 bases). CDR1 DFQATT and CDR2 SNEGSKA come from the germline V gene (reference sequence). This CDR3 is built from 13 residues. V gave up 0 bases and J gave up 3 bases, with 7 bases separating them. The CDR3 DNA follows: TGCAGTGCTAGAGATAGGACTACAGATACGCAGTATTTT. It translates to CSARDRTTDTQYF.